Following are 5 T cell receptor beta chains from one sample sequenced in a study of beta chain features in type 1 diabetes. cDNA synthesis used the whole RNA isolate, giving expressed TCRB sequences. Libraries were prepared by immunoSEQ multiplex PCR; TCRdb keeps only in-frame clonotypes and omits some of them. Of about 620,000 clones listed, about 14% are singletons. The sequenced sample was naive CD4+ T cells from blood. The receptors originated from a young man in good health.

The V and J genes are TRBV2 and TRBJ1-5; D may be TRBD1 (6 bases). The germline gives CDR1 SNHLY, CDR2 FYNNEI. V was clipped by 6 bases and J by 0 bases, with 18 bases between them. CDR3 length equals 17 residues. CDR3 in DNA: TGTGCCAGCAGCGCCGGGACATGGGGCAATAGCAATCAGCCCCAGCATTTT. Amino acids: CASSAGTWGNSNQPQHF.

This clone appeared a few times. The chain recombines TRBV5-1 with TRBJ1-5, with TRBD1 as a possible D gene (5 bases). V was trimmed by 3 bases and J by 4 bases, leaving 14 bases between them. Germline V gives CDR1 SGHRS, CDR2 YFSETQ. The CDR3 is 15 residues long. The CDR3 nucleotides are TGCGCCAGCAGCTCCGGGACGCAAATGAATCAGCCCCAGCATTTT. This gives the protein CASSSGTQMNQPQHF.

This clone turned up a few times. The V gene is TRBV7-8, the J gene TRBJ2-5, with 8 positions matching TRBD1. The CDR3 has 14 amino acids. With V trimmed by 5 bases and J by 6 bases, 8 bases remained unmatched. In germline, CDR1 is SGHVS, CDR2 FQNEAQ. The CDR3 region is CASSPLTGVKTQYF. In DNA, the CDR3 is TGTGCCAGCAGCCCCCTGACAGGGGTGAAGACCCAGTACTTC.

The chain has TRBV5-1 and TRBJ1-1; no reliable D call. This CDR3 spans 15 amino acids. CDR1 SGHRS and CDR2 YFSETQ come from the germline V gene. V was cut by 4 bases and J by 3 bases, with 16 bases left in between. This chain's CDR3 is CASSQSTGRYTEAFF. CDR3 in DNA: TGCGCCAGCAGCCAGTCTACCGGGAGGTACACTGAAGCTTTCTTT. The variable domain in full, completed from reference TRBV5-1 and TRBJ1-1, reads KAGVTQTPRYLIKTRGQQVTLSCSPISGHRSVSWYQQTPGQGLQFLFEYFSETQRNKGNFPGRFSGRQFSNSRSEMNVSTLELGDSALYLCASSQSTGRYTEAFFGQGTRLTVV.

J is TRBJ1-2 and V is TRBV21-1; the table calls TRBD1, which could not be checked here. TRBV21-1 is a known pseudogene. This CDR3 is 13 amino acids long. The CDR3 loop is CASSKRDRYGYTF. DNA of the CDR3: TGTGCCAGCAGCAAACGAGACAGATATGGCTACACCTTC.